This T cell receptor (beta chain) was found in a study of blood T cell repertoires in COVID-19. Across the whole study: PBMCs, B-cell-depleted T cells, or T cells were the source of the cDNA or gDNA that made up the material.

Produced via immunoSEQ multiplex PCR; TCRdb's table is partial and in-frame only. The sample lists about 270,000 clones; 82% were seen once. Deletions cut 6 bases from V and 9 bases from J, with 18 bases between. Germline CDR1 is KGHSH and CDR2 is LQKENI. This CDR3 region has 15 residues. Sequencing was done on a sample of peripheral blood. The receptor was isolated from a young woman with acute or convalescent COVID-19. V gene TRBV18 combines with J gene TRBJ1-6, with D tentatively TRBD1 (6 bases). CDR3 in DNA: TGTGCCAGCTCCCCAGATGGGGGGGCTGCTTCACCCCTCCACTTT. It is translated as CASSPDGGAASPLHF.